This is a list of T cell receptor beta chains from one sample in a study of T-cell reconstitution after alpha-beta-depleted transplantation in children. TCRdb called the PCR reads again in MiXCR, with one record for every CDR3 protein. The sample yields approximately 500,000 distinct CDR3 sequences, about 10% seen once. The sample consisted of PBMCs, taken before TCRalphabeta/CD19-depleted stem cell transplant. The receptors come from a child aged 2-9 years with inherited bone marrow failure, due to receive a stem cell transplant. Both conserved end residues are part of each CDR3. Each record gives: clone size, V gene, D gene, J gene, CDR3 protein, CDR3 DNA. The D gene is left open where the match is weak. Only part of the rows carry a size: once, few, many, or a class if the clone is expanded.

>many|TRBV20-1|.|TRBJ2-7
CSATGHTPHEQYF
TGCAGTGCTACTGGACATACTCCCCACGAGCAGTACTTC
>.|TRBV29-1|.|TRBJ1-1
CSVQRLGRDTEAFF
TGCAGCGTCCAACGGTTGGGGCGCGACACTGAAGCTTTCTTT
>many|TRBV12-3/TRBV12-4|.|TRBJ1-1
CASSPSPNTEAFF
TGTGCCAGCAGTCCCTCACCTAACACTGAAGCTTTCTTT
>.|TRBV19|TRBD1|TRBJ1-1
CASSLPGQDLRAFF
TGTGCCAGTAGTCTTCCGGGACAGGATCTGCGTGCTTTCTTT
>many|TRBV15|TRBD2|TRBJ2-1
CATSRDSSGVYNEQFF
TGTGCCACCAGCAGAGATTCTAGCGGGGTCTACAATGAGCAGTTCTTC
>few|TRBV5-1|.|TRBJ2-1
CASSSAVSSNNEQFF
TGCGCCAGCAGCTCGGCAGTTAGCTCCAACAATGAGCAGTTCTTC
>many|TRBV7-2|.|TRBJ2-7
CASSRRQNYEQYF
TGTGCCAGCAGCAGGCGACAGAACTACGAGCAGTACTTC
>many|TRBV19|.|TRBJ2-7
CASSMGQGMYYEQYF
TGTGCCAGTAGTATGGGGCAGGGAATGTACTACGAGCAGTACTTC
>.|TRBV12-3/TRBV12-4|.|TRBJ2-5
CASSPTPGGAEETQYF
TGTGCCAGCAGCCCCACCCCGGGGGGCGCGGAAGAGACCCAGTACTTC
>.|TRBV5-4|.|TRBJ2-3
CASSLVGAASTDTQYF
TGTGCCAGCAGCTTGGTAGGAGCAGCTAGCACAGATACGCAGTATTTT
>many|TRBV4-3|TRBD1|TRBJ2-7
CASSQGQGVAYEQYF
TGCGCCAGCAGCCAAGGACAGGGGGTGGCCTACGAGCAGTACTTC
>many|TRBV4-1|.|TRBJ2-4
CASSQGGSLEGNIQYF
TGCGCCAGCAGCCAAGGGGGATCCCTGGAGGGTAACATTCAGTACTTC
>many|TRBV20-1|.|TRBJ2-3
CSVYWDLVTDTQYF
TGCAGTGTGTATTGGGATCTAGTCACAGATACGCAGTATTTT
>.|TRBV7-9|.|TRBJ1-1
CASSEGWGTNTEAFF
TGTGCCAGCAGCGAAGGGTGGGGGACGAACACTGAAGCTTTCTTT
>many|TRBV5-1|.|TRBJ2-1
CASSPVAGNEQFF
TGCGCCAGCAGCCCCGTCGCGGGCAATGAGCAGTTCTTC
>.|TRBV28|.|TRBJ1-5
CASKSGGTGNQPQHF
TGTGCCAGCAAATCCGGGGGGACTGGCAATCAGCCCCAGCATTTT
>.|TRBV5-1|TRBD1|TRBJ2-1
CASSLTTGKEDEQFF
TGCGCCAGCAGCCTGACGACAGGGAAGGAGGATGAGCAGTTCTTC
>few|TRBV5-5|TRBD2|TRBJ2-7
CASSLVGLAGGEQYF
TGTGCCAGCAGCTTGGTAGGACTAGCGGGCGGCGAGCAGTACTTC
>.|TRBV3-1|TRBD1|TRBJ2-7
CASSQPDRDHEQYF
TGTGCCAGCAGCCAACCGGACAGGGACCACGAGCAGTACTTC
>many|TRBV29-1|TRBD1|TRBJ2-7
CSVEGGTGVLYEQYF
TGCAGCGTTGAAGGGGGGACAGGGGTCCTCTACGAGCAGTACTTC
>many|TRBV5-1|TRBD1|TRBJ2-1
CASSTPRTGYNEQFF
TGCGCCAGCAGCACACCCAGGACAGGGTACAATGAGCAGTTCTTC
>many|TRBV29-1|TRBD1|TRBJ2-2
CSVEDPKTGVDTGELFF
TGCAGCGTTGAGGACCCAAAGACAGGGGTGGACACCGGGGAGCTGTTTTTT
>many|TRBV27|.|TRBJ1-2
CASSLYGVEGNYGYTF
TGTGCCAGCAGTTTATATGGCGTAGAGGGGAACTATGGCTACACCTTC
>.|TRBV27|TRBD2|TRBJ2-2
CASSSPLAWGGTGELFF
TGTGCCAGCAGTTCCCCCCTGGCCTGGGGGGGCACCGGGGAGCTGTTTTTT
>many|TRBV7-8|.|TRBJ2-2
CASSYGPESGELFF
TGTGCCAGCAGCTACGGACCGGAATCCGGGGAGCTGTTTTTT
>.|TRBV6-1|TRBD2|TRBJ2-1
CASSPATSGPYNEQFF
TGTGCCAGCTCCCCGGCGACTAGCGGACCTTACAATGAGCAGTTCTTC
>many|TRBV18|.|TRBJ2-3
CASSPGTGDTQYF
TGTGCCAGCTCACCGGGGACGGGAGATACGCAGTATTTT
>many|TRBV10-2|.|TRBJ1-2
CASSEIRSLYGYTF
TGCGCCAGCAGTGAAATTCGGAGCCTTTATGGCTACACCTTC
>many|TRBV4-3|.|TRBJ1-5
CASSQDLRQDSNQPQHF
TGCGCCAGCAGCCAAGATCTTAGGCAGGATAGCAATCAGCCCCAGCATTTT
>.|TRBV12-3/TRBV12-4|.|TRBJ1-3
CASSGGWSGNTIYF
TGTGCCAGCAGCGGGGGGTGGTCTGGAAACACCATATATTTT
>many|TRBV7-9|.|TRBJ2-7
CASSYLDTLAEQYF
TGTGCCAGCAGCTACCTTGACACGCTCGCCGAGCAGTACTTC